This T cell receptor (beta chain) comes out of a study of blood T cell repertoires in COVID-19. The wider study: COVID-19 samples collected from the United States, Italy and Spain covered acute and convalescent phases. The analysed material was cDNA or gDNA that came from T cells, B-cell-depleted T cells, or PBMCs.

The CDR3 has 14 amino acids. V gave up 5 bases and J gave up 6 bases; unmatched junction bases: 8. Germline CDR1 is MNHEY and CDR2 is SMNVEV (reference sequence). Profiling relied on immunoSEQ multiplex PCR, and the TCRdb table lists in-frame clones only, not all of them. The top ten hold approximately 8.8% of the sample, which has fewer than 350,000 clones, approximately 85% seen once. This rearrangement joins TRBV27 to TRBJ1-2, with 8 bases lining up with TRBD1. Material for sequencing was peripheral blood. This sequence originates from a man younger than 35 with active or convalescent COVID-19. CDR3 sequence (DNA): TGTGCCAGCAGTCTGACAGGGGAATTCGATGGCTACACCTTC. Its translation: CASSLTGEFDGYTF.